Reported below is one TCR beta chain. Its antigen is not identified. These data belong to a study of siplizumab effects on memory and regulatory T cells. Study-wide results and limits: Major contributors to the alloresponse seemed to be naive T cells, which also appeared more diverse than memory cells. Naive or memory phenotype was unassignable for roughly 80-95% of proliferating CD4+ or CD8+ clones. Alloreactive sequences traceable to unstimulated CD4+ memory cells were significantly reduced by siplizumab.

Assay used: immunoSEQ multiplex PCR; TCRdb lists only in-frame clones, some missing. The table has more than 90,000 clones, 90% to 95% seen once; the top ten hold 1% to 1.5%. The material sequenced was non-Treg CD4+ T cells sorted from blood. The source of this sequence is a human donor in good health.

The CDR3 spells CASSRGQGRHEQYF. As DNA, the CDR3 is TGTGCCAGCAGTCGGGGACAGGGTCGCCACGAGCAGTACTTC. V is TRBV25-1 and J is TRBJ2-7; TRBD1 matches 9 bases. The CDR3 has 14 residues. V lost 5 bases and J lost 5; bases outside the gene matches: 7. Looked up from germline, CDR1 is MGHDK and CDR2 is SYGVNS.